This is a list of T cell receptor beta chains from one sample in a study of T cells in Graves' hyperthyroidism and ophthalmopathy. TCRdb itself ran the multiplex PCR reads through MiXCR, one entry per CDR3 protein. The top ten clones hold 9.2% of a sample with about 360,000 distinct CDR3 sequences, about 12% of them seen once. Sample: blood. The receptors shown here come from a woman under 30 with Graves' hyperthyroidism. Both conserved end residues are part of each CDR3.

cdr3_aa j_call v_call
CASSAGLDEETQYF TRBJ2-5 TRBV9
CSVDDYSGSEAFF TRBJ1-1 TRBV29-1
CSARDPSGRASEQYF TRBJ2-7 TRBV20-1
CASSFKKNTEAFF TRBJ1-1 TRBV7-9
CASSPPLNRATYGYTF TRBJ1-2 TRBV3-1
CASSSIAGRSYNEQFF TRBJ2-1 TRBV6-2/TRBV6-3
CASSPPGTGPLHF TRBJ1-6 TRBV4-1
CASSQGGEDEQFF TRBJ2-1 TRBV4-3
CASSARDRGVADTQYF TRBJ2-3 TRBV12-3/TRBV12-4
CSASGDTGELFF TRBJ2-2 TRBV20-1
CASSLGRGPKNIQYF TRBJ2-4 TRBV14
CASSLLTTQETQYF TRBJ2-5 TRBV28
CASSPPPGQGKAMNEQFF TRBJ2-1 TRBV18
CATRTSDGSYNEQFF TRBJ2-1 TRBV2
CASSGNPRTGSAVNEQFF TRBJ2-1 TRBV6-1
CSARGDSGNYNEQFF TRBJ2-1 TRBV20-1
CASSQGSRNQPQHF TRBJ1-5 TRBV6-1
CASSRSLGSNTEAFF TRBJ1-1 TRBV6-1
CASSMGTGAIGELFF TRBJ2-2 TRBV19
CASGRTPKAGELFF TRBJ2-2 TRBV6-1
CASSSQTGSTDTQYF TRBJ2-3 TRBV11-1
CSAIKPGEGSNTEAFF TRBJ1-1 TRBV20-1
CASSFPSEADTQYF TRBJ2-3 TRBV5-1
CSARLSWGDYEQYF TRBJ2-7 TRBV20-1
CSVRELEETQYF TRBJ2-5 TRBV29-1
CASSDVAADTQYF TRBJ2-3 TRBV2
CSMRLSTNEKLFF TRBJ1-4 TRBV20-1
CASNFWTGSGNTIYF TRBJ1-3 TRBV2
CASSLGSTTREQYF TRBJ2-7 TRBV11-2
CASSQDRGLSYEQYF TRBJ2-7 TRBV14
CASSLGGGDTDTQYF TRBJ2-3 TRBV7-9
CASRGLQENSPLHF TRBJ1-6 TRBV19
CASRPGLLSYEQYF TRBJ2-7 TRBV4-2
CASSVQANYGYTF TRBJ1-2 TRBV9
CASSQVSGLGYNEQFF TRBJ2-1 TRBV3-1
CASSARLRRSTDTQYF TRBJ2-3 TRBV2
CASSPDRTAYNEQFF TRBJ2-1 TRBV10-3
CASTTTPYEQYF TRBJ2-7 TRBV5-5
CSAVDGYTEAFF TRBJ1-1 TRBV20-1
CASSQLHRVQFF TRBJ2-1 TRBV14
CASSHTAGTGSKTQYF TRBJ2-5 TRBV7-8
CASTWGGNTGELFF TRBJ2-2 TRBV3-1
CSASRGPSYEQYF TRBJ2-7 TRBV20-1
CASSLEAGRETQYF TRBJ2-5 TRBV5-1
CASSYPLGLSGKGETQYF TRBJ2-5 TRBV6-1
CASSPWEINSNQPQHF TRBJ1-5 TRBV12-3/TRBV12-4
CASSYRVTDTQYF TRBJ2-3 TRBV7-9
CSASASGSTDTQYF TRBJ2-3 TRBV20-1
CASRIWRNTGELFF TRBJ2-2 TRBV28
CASSEGLAGGWETQYF TRBJ2-5 TRBV7-7
CASSLDLYSYEQYF TRBJ2-7 TRBV11-2
CASSRLQGHEQYF TRBJ2-7 TRBV12-3/TRBV12-4
CASSRTGDYNSPLHF TRBJ1-6 TRBV6-1
CASSLGPGGAGTGELFF TRBJ2-2 TRBV12-3/TRBV12-4